Described below is a single T cell receptor beta chain sequence and its context. TCRdb reanalysed the RT-PCR reads using MiXCR and keeps one entry per CDR3 protein. The data contain 700,000 to 900,000 distinct CDR3 sequences, 21% of them singletons. The entry originates in a study of response to subunit inactivated influenza vaccine. The V end lost 7 bases, the J end lost 2 bases, and 27 bases lay between the germline ends. Germline V CDR1 and CDR2: SGHVS, FNYEAQ. The CDR3 contains 18 residues. The genes are TRBV7-6 and TRBJ2-7; a possible D gene is TRBD2 (6 bases). Sequenced here: PBMCs from blood, sampled roughly 5 days after vaccination. This clonotype was sampled from a man aged 45 to 65 who received an inactivated influenza vaccine. Here the CDR3 reads CASTLAGSGQRRTYEQYF. The CDR3, as DNA: TGTGCCAGCACCCTGGCGGGATCAGGGCAGAGAAGGACCTACGAGCAGTACTTC.